These 7 T cell receptor beta chains were all obtained from the same sample, sequenced in a study of control samples from healthy donors and cancer patients. Sequencing used immunoSEQ multiplex PCR; TCRdb keeps in-frame clones, though not all of them. Altogether approximately 170,000 clones are present, 80% to 95% being singletons, with the ten largest covering roughly 4.3%. Input material: blood. The receptors were sampled from a woman aged 60 to 75 in good health.

This sequence joins TRBV3-1 (or the pseudogene TRBV3-2) and TRBJ2-3, with a tentative D call TRBD2 (5 bases). The CDR3 extends over 12 amino acids. Germline lookup yields CDR1 LGHDT and CDR2 YNNKEL (reference sequence). Trimming pared 1 base from V and 9 bases from J, leaving 8 bases between. CDR3 nucleotides: TGTGCCAGCAGCCAAGCTAGCTCCACGCAGTATTTT. Its protein product is CASSQASSTQYF.

The chain has TRBV5-6 and TRBJ2-7; the match to TRBD2 covers 8 bases. This CDR3 comprises 17 residues. J was trimmed by 1 base and V by 4 bases; bases with no gene match: 13. Germline V gene sequence: CDR1 SGHDT, CDR2 YYEEEE. The CDR3 DNA is TGTGCCAGCAGCCCTGGTATCGCTAGCGGGTTATCCTACGAGCAGTACTTC. Protein: CASSPGIASGLSYEQYF.

The V gene is TRBV27, the J gene TRBJ2-7; D not certain. CDR1 MNHEY and CDR2 SMNVEV come from the germline V gene (reference sequence). Trimming pared 5 bases from V and 5 bases from J, leaving 22 bases between. There are 16 residues in the CDR3. The CDR3 protein is CASSPPLGRSIDEQYF. Written as DNA, the CDR3 is TGTGCCAGCAGTCCTCCCCTCGGCAGGAGTATCGACGAGCAGTACTTC.

The chain has TRBV19 and TRBJ1-5; 9 nucleotides line up with TRBD1. Germline values: CDR1 LNHDA, CDR2 SQIVND (reference sequence). J was trimmed by 5 bases and V by 11 bases; bases with no gene match: 19. The CDR3 contains 17 residues. The CDR3 coding sequence is TGTGCCTCAACTTCCGACCGGGACAGGGTCCGCCATCAGCCCCAGCATTTT. Translation: CASTSDRDRVRHQPQHF.

This chain links TRBV6-2 or TRBV6-3 with TRBJ1-2, with a tentative D call TRBD1 (6 bases). CDR1 and CDR2 from the germline V gene are MNHEY and SVGEGT. The CDR3 is 16 amino acids. Between the trimmed V and J ends, which lost 5 bases and 0 bases, there was a span of 16 bases. The chain's CDR3 is CASSQTGQISNYGYTF. CDR3 nucleotides: TGTGCCAGCAGTCAAACCGGACAGATCTCTAACTATGGCTACACCTTC.

The chain is built from TRBV5-1 and TRBJ2-5; D perhaps matches TRBD2 (7 bases). The CDR3 contains 14 residues. The germline gives CDR1 SGHRS, CDR2 YFSETQ. Trimming left V 4 bases short and J 9 bases short, with 19 bases between. The CDR3 loop is CASSRGGIIEAQYF. The CDR3 DNA is TGCGCCAGCAGCCGCGGGGGCATTATCGAGGCCCAGTACTTC.

The CDR3 here is CAIGPGASGTDTQYF. Written as DNA, the CDR3 is TGTGCCATCGGCCCCGGCGCTAGCGGCACAGATACGCAGTATTTT. The chain recombines TRBV10-3 with TRBJ2-3; D is perhaps TRBD2 (6 bases). In germline, CDR1 is ENHRY, CDR2 SYGVKD. This CDR3 is 15 amino acids long. V lost 8 bases and J lost 1, with 16 bases in between.